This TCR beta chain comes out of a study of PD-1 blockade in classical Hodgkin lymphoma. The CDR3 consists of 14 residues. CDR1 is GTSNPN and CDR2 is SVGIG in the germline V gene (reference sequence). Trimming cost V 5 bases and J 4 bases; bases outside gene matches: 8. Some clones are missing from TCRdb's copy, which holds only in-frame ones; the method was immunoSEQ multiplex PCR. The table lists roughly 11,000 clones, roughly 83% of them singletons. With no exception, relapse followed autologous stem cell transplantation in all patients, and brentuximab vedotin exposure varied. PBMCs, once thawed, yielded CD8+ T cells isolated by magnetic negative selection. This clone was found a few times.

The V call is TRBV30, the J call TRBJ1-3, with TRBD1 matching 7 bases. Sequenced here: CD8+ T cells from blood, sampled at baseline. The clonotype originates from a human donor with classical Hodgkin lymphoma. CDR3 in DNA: TGTGCCTGGGAAGAGACAGGGAGCGGAAACACCATATATTTT. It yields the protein CAWEETGSGNTIYF.